The T cell receptor (beta chain) described here comes from a study of cytomegalovirus exposure and HLA in healthy donors (dated by TCRdb to the late 2010s). Study-wide context: An earlier analysis of some 620 of the donors reported 250 to 350 Gb of sequence data and approximately 120 million unique TCR beta sequences obtained from some 170 million T cells. Alongside the repertoire data, information on donor age, sex, ethnicity and CMV serostatus was compiled. Several DR-DQ haplotypes were handled as single units for association and clustering because linkage in the cohort was strong. A separate validation cohort of roughly 130 different subjects was used in addition to the approximately 700-subject first cohort. An earlier analysis of several hundred of the donors used high-throughput TCR beta sequencing to judge whether each TCR beta V gene segment behaved as functional or pseudogenic. The study combined high-throughput TCR immunosequencing, statistical association of individual TCRs with disease status, and machine learning to predict cytomegalovirus infection status. All discovery cohort repertoires had been generated using a single sequencing platform. The study aimed to test whether signatures of past pathogen exposure could be identified by cataloging public T cell receptors. An early release covering 500 to 750 HLA-typed donors comprised roughly 300 gigabases of sequencing data and roughly 85 million unique TCR sequences. To study patterns of TCR occurrence, a later analysis re-analyzed previously published TCR beta repertoires from 700 or so donors and added high-resolution HLA genotyping. HLA typing covered class I and class II loci at four-digit resolution. The genetic ancestry cluster associated with self-reported Caucasian donors included over 80% of the roughly 400 genotyped donors. Rather than using new phenotypic data, the later analysis identified candidate immune exposures from TCR beta sequences and from how often those sequences occurred across donors. The number of donors typed differed by locus, with roughly 620-630 for A, B, C, DRB1 and DQB1, 522 for DQA1, 606 for DPA1, and some 440 for DPB1. Across approximately 400 genotyped donors of the cohort, an average of approximately 200,000 unique TCR beta nucleotide sequences per donor were sequenced, and 15% to 20% of those sequences were non-productive. In a later genetic analysis, genome-wide SNP genotypes for about 55% of the roughly 700 donors were used, and that subset was treated as a discovery cohort. The study profiled the T cell repertoires of hundreds of subjects by immunosequencing and related them to cytomegalovirus serostatus.

General conclusions and limits of the study: The sequencing pipeline was judged likely to have produced a cluster of highly shared sequence variants as a technical artifact. A further reported finding was that TCR beta sequences accurately predicted the HLA-A and HLA-B alleles for most subjects in the first cohort. Because counts were too low, under 20 rarely observed V segments, including chromosome 9 orphons, were left out of the earlier analysis of about 620 of the donors. In an earlier analysis of fewer than 700 of the donors, most TCR beta V segments appeared in productive rearrangements about 87% or about 30% of the time, broadly matching IMGT annotations. The only immune exposure information available for the cohort was CMV serostatus. Cytomegalovirus status was reported to be diagnosed by the classifier with high specificity and sensitivity in both the original and validation cohorts. A later analysis reported that several top co-occurrence clusters appeared linked to parvovirus B19, influenza, CMV and Epstein-Barr virus. While some public TCRs were present in many individuals, most TCR sequences turned up only very rarely across donors. According to a later analysis, most CMV-associated TCR beta chains appeared to be HLA-restricted, and the HLA associations seemed to be driven largely by CMV exposure. A later genetic analysis reported fewer N-insertions in productive TCRs among donors in an Asian-associated ancestry cluster than the approximately 700-donor mean. An association between a missense DCLRE1C variant and V-gene and J-gene trimming of TCR beta chains was found in a later genetic analysis and replicated in an independent cohort. In vitro tests confirmed that three of the cytomegalovirus-associated TCR beta chains recognize cytomegalovirus antigens. The authors suggested that the approach could potentially be extended to other disease states and immunological phenotypes. Some IMGT-functional V segments, including TRBV6-2 and TRBV6-3, could not be told apart with the 87-base-pair reads, so those segments were excluded. Correlated functional status among segregating V segments might reflect linkage disequilibrium, but an unknown experimental factor could not be ruled out. In a later analysis, HLA-associated TCR beta chains showed more clonal expansion and lower generation probabilities than non-associated chains that were equally common. A total of 150 or so TCR beta chains were listed by the study as associated with cytomegalovirus. Presence/absence analyses assumed roughly uniform sequencing depth across donors, an assumption that may not hold. A later analysis associated approximately 17,000 TCR beta sequences with specific HLA alleles at a false discovery rate of 0.05. The cohort was sequenced for TCR beta chains only, and without alpha or paired-chain data the features that could be detected were limited. Because HLA typing was missing for some donors at each locus, association tests included only the typed subset. When HLA alleles, especially DR and DQ, strongly co-occurred, TCR associations were difficult to assign to individual alleles. In a later analysis, the rate of TCR association differed among HLA loci, with DRB1 alleles having the most associated TCRs and HLA-C alleles having the fewest.

Regarding this clone: The antigen it recognizes is unknown. No base-level quality is on record; no much larger clone is a single base apart.

Preparation of the library involved the immunoSEQ multiplex PCR assay. The multiplex PCR relied on a mix of 60 forward primers for TCR Vbeta segments and 13 reverse primers for TCR Jbeta segments. The CDR3 region of rearranged TCR beta genes was amplified from genomic DNA with a multiplex PCR assay. Amplified TCR beta libraries were sequenced as 87-base-pair reads on the Illumina HiSeq System. The authors' pipeline ran thus. A later analysis counted tens of millions of unique TCR beta chains across the 666 repertoires, and roughly 9.9 million of these chains were shared by at least two donors. Raw reads were error-corrected and collapsed into unique sequences with a nearest-neighbor algorithm that merged closely related sequences to remove PCR and sequencing errors. V, D and J gene segments were assigned by aligning CDR3 sequences to IMGT reference sequences. Each retained sequence needed at least a six-nucleotide match to both a V gene segment and a J gene segment. Rearrangements were called productive when the CDR3 lacked stop codons and stayed in frame with V and J; all others were non-productive. Following IMGT convention, CDR3 was defined as the stretch from the second conserved V-encoded cysteine up to the conserved J-encoded phenylalanine. The earlier analysis of some 580 of the donors excluded any sequence lacking an unambiguous match to a single V gene segment. An earlier analysis of a few hundred of the donors called V segments functional above 56.7% productive rearrangements and segregating when the between-donor standard deviation exceeded 5%. To diagnose cytomegalovirus status from the catalog of TCR beta chain sequences, a statistical classification framework was built. In a later analysis, TCR nucleotide sequences were compared against IMGT/GENE-DB human TR gene sequences so that V and J genes could be assigned. Using the TCRdist pipeline, a later analysis assigned CDR3 sequences along with most-parsimonious VDJ recombination scenarios. In a later analysis, every TCR beta chain was defined by the combination of its CDR3 amino acid sequence and its V-gene family, and reads without a unique V-gene family were dropped. As a way to deal with suspected cross-contamination and a sequencing artifact, a later analysis dropped 450 to 600 nucleotide sequences that were highly shared and had low generation probability. A later analysis calculated a clonal expansion index for each public chain from normalized within-repertoire ranks of inferred template counts. A later analysis computed generation probabilities with a VDJ recombination model fitted to out-of-frame rearrangements, and checked the results against IGoR. In a later analysis, TCR-TCR, TCR-HLA and TCR-CMV co-occurrence was scored with hypergeometric tests, and a repertoire-size bias correction was applied to TCR pairs. False discovery rates were estimated in a later analysis by permuting HLA or CMV assignments 20 times. A later analysis grouped co-occurring TCRs with DBSCAN, adding TCRdist sequence similarity when clustering within HLA-allele-positive subsets. Co-occurrence clustering excluded repertoires with fewer than 30,000 or more than 120,000 public chains, plus five with anomalous nucleotide sharing. TCRdb stores this immuneACCESS table with in-frame sequences only. Part of the clones is absent; in the studies checked, under half of the shortfall reflects unresolved V genes, and no reason is known for the rest. The D gene and trimming were derived from the DNA, and the V and J assignments and clone size from that table. Within this sample are more than 70,000 clones, with approximately 76% of them counted one time only. The top ten clonotypes cover roughly 4.8% of the sample.

The cohort was made up of 666 healthy bone marrow donors. Cohort members were all nominally healthy when sampled, although unrecorded immune exposures were likely present. The donor was CMV seropositive and was included in the group of 250 to 300 seropositive cohort members. Each donor provided a peripheral blood sample, and peripheral blood mononuclear cells were used for TCR beta sequencing. Genomic DNA was extracted from the blood cell samples with the Qiagen DNeasy Blood Extraction Kit. A distance of 13 bases separates the germline ends of V and J, which lose 7 bases and 1 base respectively. Spanning cysteine to phenylalanine, the CDR3 consists of 14 amino acids. The DNA shown is the 42-base CDR3, in frame from base 1. From the germline V gene, CDR1 is SQVTM and CDR2 is ANQGSEA.

Recombination joined TRBV29-1 with TRBJ2-2; tentative D gene TRBD2, with 6 bases matching. This receptor was identified in a man in his thirties or forties in good health and CMV-seropositive. The specimen was PBMCs. DNA sequence: TGCAGCGCCCTGGGGGAGGAGAACACCGGGGAGCTGTTTTTT. Its protein reads: CSALGEENTGELFF.